This is a list of T cell receptor beta chains from one sample in a study of shared clonotypes between healthy human individuals. The table came from immunoSEQ multiplex PCR; TCRdb's copy has only in-frame clones and leaves some out. The sample has about 2.1 million clones, approximately 94% seen once. The sequenced material came from naive CD8+ T cells from PBMCs. The receptors shown here come from a man aged 18 to 30 in good health. Some clones in this sample may be carry-over from other donors' samples. Each CDR3 is given with its conserved first and last residue. A D gene is named only where the DNA matches it firmly. Only some rows state a clone size, as once, few, many or a class for expanded clones.

clone size: .; D gene: .; J gene: TRBJ1-6; V gene: TRBV4-3; CDR3 protein: CASSQLRASPLHF
clone size: .; D gene: TRBD1; J gene: TRBJ2-5; V gene: TRBV18; CDR3 protein: CASSITPGQGQETQYF
clone size: .; D gene: .; J gene: TRBJ2-5; V gene: TRBV7-9; CDR3 protein: CASSSPGEAQETQYF
clone size: .; D gene: .; J gene: TRBJ1-6; V gene: TRBV6-5; CDR3 protein: CASSYSRAAPLHF
clone size: .; D gene: .; J gene: TRBJ2-1; V gene: TRBV27; CDR3 protein: CASSPASYNEQFF
clone size: .; D gene: .; J gene: TRBJ2-2; V gene: TRBV9; CDR3 protein: CASSVSMAGELFF
clone size: .; D gene: .; J gene: TRBJ2-1; V gene: TRBV9; CDR3 protein: CASRGGNYNEQFF
clone size: .; D gene: .; J gene: TRBJ2-3; V gene: TRBV27; CDR3 protein: CASSLGQGDRTDTQYF
clone size: .; D gene: TRBD2; J gene: TRBJ2-3; V gene: TRBV9; CDR3 protein: CASSPRSGRVSDTQYF
clone size: .; D gene: TRBD2; J gene: TRBJ2-7; V gene: TRBV28; CDR3 protein: CASSLSLAESSYEQYF
clone size: .; D gene: .; J gene: TRBJ1-3; V gene: TRBV28; CDR3 protein: CASRVSGNTIYF
clone size: .; D gene: .; J gene: TRBJ2-7; V gene: TRBV5-1; CDR3 protein: CASRSGTIVNF
clone size: .; D gene: .; J gene: TRBJ1-1; V gene: TRBV10-3; CDR3 protein: CAISDPSFTEAFF
clone size: .; D gene: TRBD2; J gene: TRBJ2-7; V gene: TRBV28; CDR3 protein: CASSYSGYEQYF
clone size: .; D gene: .; J gene: TRBJ2-7; V gene: TRBV7-9; CDR3 protein: CASSFAPPYRETYEQYF
clone size: once; D gene: TRBD2; J gene: TRBJ2-7; V gene: TRBV5-1; CDR3 protein: CASSLPSGSYEQYF
clone size: .; D gene: .; J gene: TRBJ2-3; V gene: TRBV27; CDR3 protein: CASSLWDQITDTQYF
clone size: .; D gene: .; J gene: TRBJ2-7; V gene: TRBV4-3; CDR3 protein: CASSQDPGLPLEQYF
clone size: .; D gene: TRBD1; J gene: TRBJ2-1; V gene: TRBV7-8; CDR3 protein: CASSVRDRGRPLTYNEQFF
clone size: .; D gene: .; J gene: TRBJ2-5; V gene: TRBV4-1; CDR3 protein: CASSQDWGGKLGETQYF
clone size: .; D gene: .; J gene: TRBJ2-3; V gene: TRBV28; CDR3 protein: CASSRAQSDTQYF
clone size: .; D gene: TRBD2; J gene: TRBJ2-1; V gene: TRBV19; CDR3 protein: CASTQTSGSVHEQFF
clone size: once; D gene: TRBD2; J gene: TRBJ2-7; V gene: TRBV4-1; CDR3 protein: CASSQRFPGLAGDEQYF
clone size: .; D gene: .; J gene: TRBJ2-5; V gene: TRBV9; CDR3 protein: CASSVLWSDQETQYF
clone size: .; D gene: .; J gene: TRBJ1-2; V gene: TRBV27; CDR3 protein: CASSTLAGKRMGYTF
clone size: .; D gene: .; J gene: TRBJ2-1; V gene: TRBV28; CDR3 protein: CASRSDSSSYNEQFF
clone size: .; D gene: .; J gene: TRBJ2-5; V gene: TRBV11-2; CDR3 protein: CASSLTEETQYF
clone size: once; D gene: TRBD2; J gene: TRBJ2-5; V gene: TRBV4-1; CDR3 protein: CASSQPSSGTLETQYF
clone size: .; D gene: .; J gene: TRBJ1-1; V gene: TRBV7-6; CDR3 protein: CASSLWDTRNTEAFF
clone size: .; D gene: TRBD1; J gene: .; V gene: TRBV30; CDR3 protein: CAWSGGTGSFYEQYF
clone size: .; D gene: .; J gene: TRBJ1-3; V gene: TRBV13; CDR3 protein: CASSLRESGNTIYF
clone size: .; D gene: .; J gene: TRBJ2-1; V gene: TRBV9; CDR3 protein: CASSVVVDEQFF
clone size: .; D gene: TRBD2; J gene: TRBJ2-1; V gene: TRBV27; CDR3 protein: CASSRGTSGRAEIF
clone size: .; D gene: TRBD1; J gene: TRBJ2-1; V gene: TRBV30; CDR3 protein: CAWSDNRDSYNEQFF
clone size: .; D gene: .; J gene: TRBJ2-1; V gene: TRBV2; CDR3 protein: CASSEGRVNEQFF
clone size: .; D gene: .; J gene: TRBJ1-2; V gene: TRBV5-1; CDR3 protein: CASSLSGVDSGYTF
clone size: .; D gene: TRBD2; J gene: TRBJ2-5; V gene: TRBV19; CDR3 protein: CASSNPPTSVPETQYF
clone size: .; D gene: .; J gene: TRBJ2-1; V gene: TRBV6-5; CDR3 protein: CASQEGYSSYNEQFF
clone size: .; D gene: .; J gene: TRBJ2-1; V gene: TRBV7-9; CDR3 protein: CASSGGLAYYNEQFF
clone size: .; D gene: TRBD2; J gene: TRBJ2-1; V gene: TRBV4-3; CDR3 protein: CASSQAGEGLYNEQFF
clone size: .; D gene: .; J gene: TRBJ2-1; V gene: TRBV4-1; CDR3 protein: CASSQDRSLYNEQFF
clone size: .; D gene: .; J gene: TRBJ1-3; V gene: TRBV28; CDR3 protein: CASSPRPWGSGNTIYF
clone size: .; D gene: .; J gene: TRBJ2-1; V gene: TRBV6-6; CDR3 protein: CASTSYWDEQFF
clone size: .; D gene: .; J gene: TRBJ2-1; V gene: TRBV7-7; CDR3 protein: CASSSLGFYNEQFF